Each of the 32 T cell receptor beta chains below was sequenced from the same sample in a study of blood T cell repertoires in COVID-19. The repertoire was sequenced with immunoSEQ multiplex PCR; TCRdb's copy has only in-frame clones and lacks some. This table holds 45,000 to 55,000 clones, 70% to 90% found once. Sequenced sample: peripheral blood. These receptors all stem from a man between 70 and 80 years old with active COVID-19.

The rearrangement links TRBV12-3 or TRBV12-4 to TRBJ1-2; TRBD1 matches 7 bases. This CDR3 is 13 amino acids long. J lost 2 bases, V lost 8 bases, and 5 bases had no gene match. The CDR3 coding sequence is TGTGCCAGCCAGACAGGGCCGAACTATGGCTACACCTTC. Translated: CASQTGPNYGYTF.

The chain is built from TRBV6-2 or TRBV6-3 and TRBJ1-5, with 9 bases aligning to TRBD1. The CDR3 is 16 residues long. Germline-derived CDR1 and CDR2 are MNHEY and SVGEGT. Trimming removed 4 bases from V and 4 bases from J; junction bases left unmatched: 8. As DNA, the CDR3 is TGTGCCAGCAGTTGGGACAGGGCTGATAAAAATCAGCCCCAGCATTTT. Translating it yields CASSWDRADKNQPQHF.

The V gene is TRBV6-2 or TRBV6-3, the J gene TRBJ2-1; 11 bases align to TRBD2. CDR3 length: 15 amino acids. Germline V gives CDR1 MNHEY, CDR2 SVGEGT. The V and J ends lost 6 bases and 3 bases, in that order; junction bases with no gene match: 4. CDR3 residues: CASSASGGSYNEQFF. As DNA, the CDR3 is TGTGCCAGCAGCGCTAGCGGGGGGAGCTACAATGAGCAGTTCTTC.

The rearrangement uses TRBV29-1 and TRBJ1-5; D is uncertain. The CDR3 totals 13 residues. Germline V CDR1 and CDR2: SQVTM, ANQGSEA. V was trimmed by 4 bases and J by 2 bases, leaving 9 bases between them. CDR3 protein: CSVGRGRNQPQHF. DNA of the CDR3: TGCAGCGTTGGAAGAGGGCGCAATCAGCCCCAGCATTTT. Full variable domain (outside the CDR3, taken from reference TRBV29-1 and TRBJ1-5): SAVISQKPSRDICQRGTSLTIQCQVDSQVTMMFWYRQQPGQSLTLIATANQGSEATYESGFVIDKFPISRPNLTFSTLTVSNMSPEDSSIYLCSVGRGRNQPQHFGDGTRLSIL.

The chain is built from TRBV7-2 and TRBJ2-1; D possibly corresponds to TRBD1 (5 bases). This CDR3 region has 14 residues. Germline V CDR1 and CDR2: SGHTA, FQGNSA. V was pared by 10 bases and J by 7 bases, with 20 bases between. CDR3 sequence reads: CATKRGSFRNEQFF. DNA of the CDR3: TGTGCCACCAAAAGGGGCAGTTTCAGAAATGAGCAGTTCTTC.

The rearrangement joins TRBV6-4 to TRBJ2-2; 7 bases align to TRBD1. Germline lookup yields CDR1 MRHNA and CDR2 SNTAGT. After removal of 4 bases from V and 3 bases from J, the junction contained 5 bases not matched to a gene. The CDR3 loop spans 15 amino acids. CDR3 region: CASSAGTADTGELFF. DNA for the CDR3: TGTGCCAGCAGTGCCGGGACAGCCGACACCGGGGAGCTGTTTTTT.

The chain recombines TRBV19 with TRBJ2-7; D remains ambiguous. V lost 0 bases to trimming and J lost 0 bases, with 6 bases between them. Germline CDR1 is LNHDA and CDR2 is SQIVND (reference sequence). This CDR3 contains 14 residues. The CDR3 region is CASSIDYSSYEQYF. CDR3 bases: TGTGCCAGTAGTATAGACTACAGCTCCTACGAGCAGTACTTC.

V gene TRBV5-1 combines with J gene TRBJ2-3; 8 nucleotides agree with TRBD1. The CDR3 length is 14 residues. Germline lookup yields CDR1 SGHRS and CDR2 YFSETQ. Trimming took 0 bases from V and 3 from J; bases not matched to a gene: 0. The CDR3 DNA reads TGCGCCAGCAGCTTGGGGACAGGGACAGATACGCAGTATTTT. Its protein is CASSLGTGTDTQYF. The variable domain in full, completed from reference TRBV5-1 and TRBJ2-3, reads KAGVTQTPRYLIKTRGQQVTLSCSPISGHRSVSWYQQTPGQGLQFLFEYFSETQRNKGNFPGRFSGRQFSNSRSEMNVSTLELGDSALYLCASSLGTGTDTQYFGPGTRLTVL.

Details on this clone: At one of its ends the junction is not consistent with the germline gene, which may arise from a read error. The J gene is TRBJ2-5, the V gene TRBV7-7, with 9 bases matching TRBD1. This CDR3 region has 15 residues. Germline CDR1 is SSHAT and CDR2 is FNYEAQ (reference sequence). In DNA form, the CDR3 reads TGTGCTAGCAGCTCAGCGGGACAGGGACAAGAGACCCAGTACTTC. This gives the protein CASSSAGQGQETQYF. The variable domain in full, completed from reference TRBV7-7 and TRBJ2-5, reads GAGVSQSPRYKVTKRGQDVTLRCDPISSHATLYWYQQALGQGPEFLTYFNYEAQPDKSGLPSDRFSAERPEGSISTLTIQRTEQRDSAMYRCASSSAGQGQETQYFGPGTRLLVL.

The V call is TRBV28, the J call TRBJ2-7; D is uncertain. Per the germline V gene, CDR1 is MDHEN and CDR2 is SYDVKM. The CDR3 sequence is 11 residues long. The V gene lost 5 bases and the J gene lost 3 bases, with 5 bases spanning the gap. CDR3 sequence: CASSPNYEQYF. As DNA, the CDR3 is TGTGCCAGCAGTCCTAACTACGAGCAGTACTTC.

This clone showed up just a few times. V gene TRBV10-3 combines with J gene TRBJ2-5; D is ambiguous. Germline CDR1 and CDR2: ENHRY and SYGVKD. Trimming took off 10 bases at V and 1 base at J, with 10 bases between the two ends. This CDR3 comprises 12 residues. In DNA, the CDR3 is TGTGCCACCCGGAGTACCCAAGAGACCCAGTACTTC. It yields the protein CATRSTQETQYF.

J is TRBJ2-1 and V is TRBV24-1; 16 bases align to TRBD2. The CDR3 loop spans 19 amino acids. J gave up 4 bases and V 4 bases, and 9 bases lay outside the gene matches. In germline, CDR1 is KGHDR, CDR2 SFDVKD. CDR3 amino acids: CATSESGLAGGPSYNEQFF. CDR3 in DNA: TGTGCCACCAGTGAGTCGGGACTAGCGGGGGGGCCGTCTTACAATGAGCAGTTCTTC.

V is TRBV10-3 and J is TRBJ1-6; 7 nucleotides match TRBD1. This CDR3 comprises 16 residues. J lost 7 bases, V lost 3 bases, and 9 bases had no gene match. The germline V gene encodes CDR1 ENHRY and CDR2 SYGVKD. CDR3: CAISDGQGVWNSPLHF. CDR3 nucleotide sequence: TGTGCCATCAGTGACGGTCAGGGGGTCTGGAATTCACCCCTCCACTTT.

V is TRBV2 and J is TRBJ2-1; D not certain. CDR3 size: 11 residues. Looked up from germline, CDR1 is SNHLY and CDR2 is FYNNEI. V lost 5 bases, J lost 9 bases, and 8 bases lay in between. The CDR3 nucleotides read TGTGCCAGCAGTCGTGGGCTTGAGCAGTTCTTC. Translating it yields CASSRGLEQFF.

The chain links TRBV7-2 to TRBJ2-3; unclear D gene. The CDR3 contains 16 residues. V was trimmed by 1 base and J by 1 base, leaving 12 bases between them. The germline V gene encodes CDR1 SGHTA and CDR2 FQGNSA. The CDR3 protein is CASSLGAHLRTDTQYF. The CDR3 DNA reads TGTGCCAGCAGCTTAGGAGCCCACCTCCGCACAGATACGCAGTATTTT.

The rearrangement links TRBV27 to TRBJ1-5, with a tentative D call TRBD1 (5 bases). V was cut by 6 bases and J by 4 bases, with 16 bases left in between. CDR1 and CDR2 from the germline V gene are MNHEY and SMNVEV (reference sequence). The CDR3 runs 15 residues. CDR3 region: CASSLTGIRNQPQHF. The CDR3 nucleotides read TGTGCCAGCAGCTTAACAGGTATTCGGAATCAGCCCCAGCATTTT.

This clone was seen only a few times. The rearrangement links TRBV9 to TRBJ1-5; the D gene is possibly TRBD1 (5 bases). With 0 bases removed from V and 4 bases from J, the gap between germline ends came to 11 bases. Germline V lookup: CDR1 SGDLS, CDR2 YYNGEE. CDR3 length: 15 amino acids. CDR3 loop: CASSVDGGTNQPQHF. CDR3 in DNA: TGTGCCAGCAGCGTAGACGGGGGGACTAATCAGCCCCAGCATTTT.

The chain has TRBV3-1 (or the pseudogene TRBV3-2) and TRBJ1-2, with 7 bases lining up with TRBD1. After removal of 0 bases from V and 6 bases from J, the junction contained 4 bases not matched to a gene. The CDR3 totals 14 residues. Germline V gene sequence: CDR1 LGHDT, CDR2 YNNKEL (reference sequence). The CDR3 bases are TGTGCCAGCAGCCAAGAGACAGGGTACCATGGCTACACCTTC. Protein product: CASSQETGYHGYTF.

On this clone itself: The identical CDR3 is also encoded by other nucleotide sequences in the sample. The genes are TRBV7-2 and TRBJ1-1, with D perhaps TRBD1 (6 bases). CDR3 length equals 13 residues. Germline CDR1 and CDR2: SGHTA and FQGNSA. Trimming shortened V by 5 bases and J by 1 base, and 8 bases separated the two germline ends. The CDR3 reads CASSPTGNTEAFF. The DNA of the CDR3 is TGTGCCAGCAGCCCGACAGGGAACACTGAAGCTTTCTTT.

The V and J genes are TRBV27 and TRBJ2-5; tentative D call: TRBD2 (7 bases). V dropped 4 bases and J dropped 5 bases, with 11 bases sitting between them. CDR3 size: 13 residues. Germline V lookup: CDR1 MNHEY, CDR2 SMNVEV (reference sequence). The CDR3 coding sequence is TGTGCCAGCAGTTCCGGGGGGCCGGAGACCCAGTACTTC. Protein product: CASSSGGPETQYF.

In this sample, this clone turned up once. The V gene is TRBV30, the J gene TRBJ2-7, with D possibly being TRBD1 (6 bases). Deletions cut 5 bases from V and 3 bases from J, with 14 bases between. The CDR3 covers 13 residues. Per the germline V gene, CDR1 is GTSNPN and CDR2 is SVGIG (reference sequence). CDR3 nucleotide sequence: TGTGCCTGGGGAAGGACAGATAACTACGAGCAGTACTTC. Its protein product is CAWGRTDNYEQYF. The complete variable domain, with remaining parts taken from reference TRBV30 and TRBJ2-7, reads SQTIHQWPATLVQPVGSPLSLECTVEGTSNPNLYWYRQAAGRGLQLLFYSVGIGQISSEVPQNLSASRPQDRQFILSSKKLLLSDSGFYLCAWGRTDNYEQYFGPGTRLTVT.

The chain is built from TRBV24-1 and TRBJ1-4, with 8 positions matching TRBD1. The length of the CDR3 is 16 residues. The V gene end was trimmed by 4 bases and the J gene end by 2 bases; junction bases not matched to a gene: 5. CDR1 and CDR2 from the germline V gene are KGHDR and SFDVKD. CDR3 in DNA: TGTGCCACCAGTGAAGAGGACAGGGCGACTAATGAAAAACTGTTTTTT. Its translation: CATSEEDRATNEKLFF.

The V call is TRBV9, the J call TRBJ1-1; D is ambiguous. V shed 4 bases and J shed 4 bases, with 11 bases lying between them. The CDR3 has 13 amino acids. Germline V gives CDR1 SGDLS, CDR2 YYNGEE. The CDR3 spells CASSPRGRTEAFF. CDR3 nucleotides: TGTGCCAGCAGCCCCCGTGGGCGCACTGAAGCTTTCTTT.

The chain recombines TRBV5-1 with TRBJ1-3; a weak D match, TRBD1 (5 bases). The germline V gene encodes CDR1 SGHRS and CDR2 YFSETQ. V shed 1 base and J shed 0 bases, with 11 bases lying between them. The CDR3 is 16 amino acids. The DNA of the CDR3 is TGCGCCAGCAGCTTGATGGGGCCTGACTCTGGAAACACCATATATTTT. It yields the protein CASSLMGPDSGNTIYF.

This clone was observed a handful of times. The V and J genes are TRBV29-1 and TRBJ1-1, with D perhaps matching TRBD1 (6 bases). V was trimmed by 6 bases and J by 6 bases, leaving 11 bases between them. Germline CDR1 is SQVTM and CDR2 is ANQGSEA. The CDR3 is 11 residues long. This chain's CDR3 is CSVADSPEAFF. In DNA, the CDR3 is TGCAGCGTGGCGGACAGTCCTGAAGCTTTCTTT. Complete variable domain (other parts from reference TRBV29-1 and TRBJ1-1): SAVISQKPSRDICQRGTSLTIQCQVDSQVTMMFWYRQQPGQSLTLIATANQGSEATYESGFVIDKFPISRPNLTFSTLTVSNMSPEDSSIYLCSVADSPEAFFGQGTRLTVV.

The chain has TRBV4-2 and TRBJ1-4; 7 nucleotides align to TRBD1. This CDR3 region has 16 residues. Losses at the gene ends were 0 bases for V and 5 bases for J; bases not matched to a gene: 6. Looked up from germline, CDR1 is LGHNA and CDR2 is YNFKEQ. The CDR3 bases are TGTGCCAGCAGCCAAGAGGGCAGGGGGACGAATGAAAAACTGTTTTTT. It encodes CASSQEGRGTNEKLFF.

The sample holds one count of this clone. This sequence joins TRBV2 and TRBJ1-2; 7 bases are shared with TRBD1. Germline V gene sequence: CDR1 SNHLY, CDR2 FYNNEI. The CDR3 covers 15 residues. V dropped 6 bases and J dropped 5; count of bases not matched to a gene: 12. In DNA, the CDR3 is TGTGCCAGCAGATGGACCCGGACAGGCCGTTATGGCTACACCTTC. Its protein product is CASRWTRTGRYGYTF. The variable domain in full, with the rest retrieved from reference TRBV2 and TRBJ1-2, is EPEVTQTPSHQVTQMGQEVILRCVPISNHLYFYWYRQILGQKVEFLVSFYNNEISEKSEIFDDQFSVERPDGSNFTLKIRSTKLEDSAMYFCASRWTRTGRYGYTFGSGTRLTVV.

This rearrangement joins TRBV5-5 to TRBJ1-3; the match to TRBD1 covers 8 bases. V shed 2 bases, J shed 4 bases, and the junction held 8 bases outside the gene matches. This CDR3 comprises 16 residues. In germline, CDR1 is SGHKS, CDR2 YYEKEE (reference sequence). The CDR3 loop reads CASSLWDRRRGNTIYF. The DNA for the CDR3 is TGTGCCAGCAGCTTATGGGACAGGCGGCGAGGAAACACCATATATTTT.

This chain's CDR3 is CASRGGSGSYEQYF. CDR3 sequence (DNA): TGTGCCAGCAGGGGGGGATCGGGTTCCTACGAGCAGTACTTC. This chain uses TRBV10-3 with TRBJ2-7; D tentatively reads TRBD1 or TRBD2 (7 bases each). The CDR3 extends over 14 amino acids. With 10 bases removed from V and 1 base from J, the gap between germline ends came to 17 bases. The germline V gene has CDR1 ENHRY and CDR2 SYGVKD.

The V call is TRBV19, the J call TRBJ1-6; 7 bases line up with TRBD1. This CDR3 contains 14 residues. V shed 11 bases and J 3 bases; nucleotides not matched to a gene: 7. Germline V gives CDR1 LNHDA, CDR2 SQIVND (reference sequence). The CDR3 region is CAANRGDYNSPLHF. The CDR3 DNA reads as TGTGCCGCCAACAGGGGAGACTATAATTCACCCCTCCACTTT.

This chain connects TRBV5-6 to TRBJ2-7; 7 bases are shared with TRBD1. Trimming at V came to 0 bases and at J to 7 bases, leaving 7 bases not matched to a gene. This CDR3 has 14 residues. Germline V gene lookup returns CDR1 SGHDT and CDR2 YYEEEE. This CDR3 is CASSLEQGLGEQYF. The CDR3 coding sequence is TGTGCCAGCAGCTTGGAACAGGGGTTAGGAGAGCAGTACTTC.

The CDR3 DNA sequence: TGTGCCAGCAGTGAATTGTCTGCGGACCAAGAGACCCAGTACTTC. It is translated as CASSELSADQETQYF. This chain joins TRBV25-1 and TRBJ2-5; D is ambiguous. The germline V gene has CDR1 MGHDK and CDR2 SYGVNS. Deletions cut 1 base from V and 0 bases from J, with 9 bases between. The CDR3 is 15 amino acids.